The clone carrying this T cell receptor beta chain appeared a few times. Every naive CD8 library was made from between roughly 20,000 and 1,000,000 sorted cells with 10%, 30% or 50% RNA. The authors gated naive CD8 T cells as CD8+CD4-CCR7+CD45RA+ for sorting. Germline V gene lookup returns CDR1 MNHEY and CDR2 SVGEGT. Trimming shortened V by 3 bases and J by 6 bases, and 8 bases separated the two germline ends. This CDR3 has 12 residues. The data belong to a study of molecular identifiers for immune sequencing clone quantification. As previously described, bulk TCR libraries were made using listed TCR primers. TCRdb used MiXCR to reprocess the PCR reads, holding one entry per CDR3 protein. This table holds about 320,000 distinct CDR3 sequences, 24% found once.

The sequenced material came from naive CD8+ T cells from blood, with Jurkat cell RNA spiked in. Described subset: FACS-sorted CD8+CD4-CCR7+CD45RA+ naive T cells. This sequence was found in a human donor in good health. Some libraries in this study had Jurkat cell RNA spiked in. The rearrangement links TRBV6-2 or TRBV6-3 to TRBJ1-1, with D hard to call. The CDR3 region has the DNA TGTGCCAGCAGTTATGCGGAGCCTGAAGCTTTCTTT. This encodes CASSYAEPEAFF.